The 20 T cell receptor beta chains in this list originate from one sample, sequenced in a study of shared clonotypes between healthy human individuals. Clones were sequenced by immunoSEQ multiplex PCR, and TCRdb holds only the in-frame ones, with some missing. The table shows millions of clones, with about 94% occurring only once. As defined, naive CD8 cells were CD45RO-negative and positively selected for CCR7, with terminally differentiated effector memory CD45RA+ cells excluded. Material: naive CD8+ T cells sorted from blood. Receptors originate from a man aged 18 to 30 in good health.

The V gene is TRBV5-4, the J gene TRBJ1-1; TRBD1 matches 9 bases. This CDR3 region has 16 residues. The V gene's germline CDR1 is SGHNT and CDR2 YYREEE (reference sequence). Trimming cost V 0 bases and J 4 bases; bases outside gene matches: 7. Written as DNA, the CDR3 is TGTGCCAGCAGCTTGGGTGGGGACAGGGTTGGCACTGAAGCTTTCTTT. Amino acid sequence: CASSLGGDRVGTEAFF.

As for this clone: Other DNA sequences in this sample translate to the same CDR3. The chain couples TRBV4-2 to TRBJ2-7; TRBD2 is a possible D gene (6 bases). Germline assignment: CDR1 LGHNA and CDR2 YNFKEQ. V was clipped by 1 base and J by 2 bases, with 9 bases between them. This CDR3 is built from 14 residues. The CDR3: CASSQGGEAYEQYF. The CDR3 nucleotides are TGTGCCAGCAGCCAAGGCGGGGAGGCCTACGAGCAGTACTTC.

The chain links TRBV27 to TRBJ1-1; the D gene is possibly TRBD1 (6 bases). This CDR3 is built from 14 residues. Trimming stripped 7 bases from V and 5 bases from J, with 17 bases between. Per the germline V gene, CDR1 is MNHEY and CDR2 is SMNVEV (reference sequence). This chain's CDR3 is CASTHDGGWTEAFF. CDR3 bases: TGTGCCAGCACCCACGACGGGGGCTGGACTGAAGCTTTCTTT.

This chain links TRBV6-5 with TRBJ1-1; no definite D call. There are 14 residues in the CDR3. In germline, CDR1 is MNHEY, CDR2 SVGAGI. The ends were cut back, 0 bases at V and 3 bases at J, with 8 bases in the middle. CDR3 nucleotide sequence: TGTGCCAGCAGTTACTCGATCCGGGACACTGAAGCTTTCTTT. Residues: CASSYSIRDTEAFF.

The chain couples TRBV25-1 to TRBJ2-5; 9 nucleotides agree with TRBD1. Unmatched junction bases numbered 8, after V lost 2 bases and J lost 1 base. The CDR3 totals 17 residues. The germline CDR1 and CDR2 sequences are MGHDK and SYGVNS. CDR3 sequence: CASSENQGTGIQETQYF. CDR3 nucleotides: TGTGCCAGCAGTGAAAACCAGGGGACAGGGATCCAAGAGACCCAGTACTTC.

This clone appeared a few times. The chain recombines TRBV5-4 with TRBJ2-3; 7 bases line up with TRBD2. The germline CDR1 and CDR2 sequences are SGHNT and YYREEE (reference sequence). The trim removed 2 bases at V and 0 bases at J, leaving 6 bases unmatched. The length of the CDR3 is 16 residues. The CDR3 coding sequence is TGTGCCAGCAGCTTTCTAGCGGATACTAGCACAGATACGCAGTATTTT. It specifies CASSFLADTSTDTQYF.

Worth noting for this clone: Other DNA sequences in the sample encode the same CDR3. The chain joins TRBV7-3 to TRBJ2-5; TRBD2 agrees at 7 bases. This CDR3 region has 15 residues. From germline, CDR1 is SGHTA and CDR2 FQGTGA. Germline trimming cut 3 bases from V and 0 bases from J; bases unmatched to any gene: 4. The DNA of the CDR3 is TGTGCCAGCAGCTTGGGCGGGGGTTACCAAGAGACCCAGTACTTC. It yields the protein CASSLGGGYQETQYF.

This chain connects TRBV4-3 to TRBJ2-7; D unclear. V lost 0 bases and J 2 bases, leaving 14 bases between the germline ends. The CDR3 extends over 16 amino acids. In germline, CDR1 is LGHNA, CDR2 YSLEER. The CDR3 DNA reads as TGCGCCAGCAGCCAAGATCGTAACGGACCGGCCTACGAGCAGTACTTC. This encodes CASSQDRNGPAYEQYF.

A word on this clone: The sample has other DNA sequences that encode this CDR3 too. The gene calls are TRBV27 and TRBJ2-5; no definite D call. The length of the CDR3 is 14 residues. Trimming stripped 2 bases from V and 1 base from J, with 8 bases between. Looked up from germline, CDR1 is MNHEY and CDR2 is SMNVEV (reference sequence). The chain's CDR3 is CASSLGSTQETQYF. The CDR3, as DNA: TGTGCCAGCAGTTTAGGGTCTACCCAAGAGACCCAGTACTTC.

CDR3 residues: CASSLKARQETQYF. Here the CDR3 DNA reads TGTGCCAGCAGCTTAAAAGCGCGGCAAGAGACCCAGTACTTC. The chain links TRBV11-2 to TRBJ2-5, with D hard to call. Trimming took off 2 bases at V and 2 bases at J, with 9 bases between the two ends. Germline CDR1 and CDR2: SGHAT and FQNNGV. The CDR3 consists of 14 residues. Variable domain in full (rest from reference TRBV11-2 and TRBJ2-5): EAGVAQSPRYKIIEKRQSVAFWCNPISGHATLYWYQQILGQGPKLLIQFQNNGVVDDSQLPKDRFSAERLKGVDSTLKIQPAKLEDSAVYLCASSLKARQETQYFGPGTRLLVL.

V usage is TRBV27 and J usage is TRBJ2-1, with 8 bases matching TRBD1. V lost 2 bases and J lost 4; bases outside the gene matches: 10. Germline V CDR1 and CDR2: MNHEY, SMNVEV (reference sequence). The CDR3 consists of 17 residues. In nucleotides, the CDR3 is TGTGCCAGCAGTTTACTAAACGCAGGGGGCGCATACAATGAGCAGTTCTTC. This encodes CASSLLNAGGAYNEQFF.

The V gene is TRBV19, the J gene TRBJ2-2, with D possibly matching TRBD2 (6 bases). The CDR3 spans 13 residues. Germline assignment: CDR1 LNHDA and CDR2 SQIVND (reference sequence). Trimming left V 2 bases short and J 6 bases short, with 7 bases between. This chain's CDR3 is CASSIIAAGELFF. CDR3 in DNA: TGTGCCAGTAGTATAATAGCGGCCGGGGAGCTGTTTTTT.

The genes are TRBV7-9 and TRBJ2-5, with 8 bases lining up with TRBD1. The germline gives CDR1 SEHNR, CDR2 FQNEAQ (reference sequence). The trim removed 1 base at V and 5 bases at J, leaving 12 bases unmatched. The CDR3 runs to 17 residues. CDR3 amino acids: CASSLEADRALRETQYF. DNA of the CDR3: TGTGCCAGCAGCTTAGAAGCGGACAGGGCATTGAGGGAGACCCAGTACTTC.

On this clone: At the DNA level, this CDR3 is encoded by other sequences in the same sample as well. The chain is built from TRBV5-1 and TRBJ1-1; D is uncertain. Germline V gene lookup returns CDR1 SGHRS and CDR2 YFSETQ. V lost 0 bases and J 0 bases, leaving 3 bases between the germline ends. The CDR3 totals 13 residues. In DNA form, the CDR3 reads TGCGCCAGCAGCTTGGGCATGAACACTGAAGCTTTCTTT. Residues: CASSLGMNTEAFF. The variable domain in full, with the rest retrieved from reference TRBV5-1 and TRBJ1-1, is KAGVTQTPRYLIKTRGQQVTLSCSPISGHRSVSWYQQTPGQGLQFLFEYFSETQRNKGNFPGRFSGRQFSNSRSEMNVSTLELGDSALYLCASSLGMNTEAFFGQGTRLTVV.

DNA for the CDR3: TGTGCCTGGCGTCCTTCTGGAAACTCCTACGAGCAGTACTTC. This codes for CAWRPSGNSYEQYF. This chain uses TRBV30 with TRBJ2-7; D ambiguous. CDR3 size: 14 residues. Germline V lookup: CDR1 GTSNPN, CDR2 SVGIG (reference sequence). V lost 5 bases and J 0 bases, leaving 14 bases between the germline ends.

This chain connects TRBV7-8 to TRBJ2-1, with D possibly TRBD2 on 6 matching bases. Germline V gene data show CDR1 as SGHVS and CDR2 as FQNEAQ. The V end lost 5 bases, the J end lost 5 bases, and 25 bases lay between the germline ends. This CDR3 has 18 residues. The CDR3 region is CASSPLSIGGTSNNEQFF. For the CDR3, the DNA is TGTGCCAGCAGCCCTCTCTCTATTGGCGGGACCTCGAACAATGAGCAGTTCTTC.

The V and J genes are TRBV9 and TRBJ2-2; perhaps TRBD2 as D (5 bases). V dropped 4 bases and J dropped 6 bases, with 10 bases sitting between them. The CDR3 contains 13 residues. Germline V lookup: CDR1 SGDLS, CDR2 YYNGEE. CDR3 DNA sequence: TGTGCCAGCAGCTCCCTTAGCGCCGGGGAGCTGTTTTTT. This codes for CASSSLSAGELFF.

This clone was picked up one time. A much larger clonotype is one base distant, so this may be a read error. The chain joins TRBV6-4 to TRBJ2-7, with D possibly TRBD1 on 5 matching bases. Between the trimmed V and J ends, which lost 3 bases and 2 bases, there was a span of 8 bases. The CDR3 contains 13 residues. CDR1 and CDR2 (germline): MRHNA, SNTAGT. CDR3 loop: CASSEGQTYEQYF. CDR3 bases: TGTGCCAGCAGTGAGGGGCAGACCTACGAGCAGTACTTC.

V usage is TRBV2 and J usage is TRBJ2-5; TRBD2 might be the D (5 bases). CDR1 is SNHLY, CDR2 FYNNEI, per germline. The length of the CDR3 is 14 residues. Trimming stripped 0 bases from V and 4 bases from J, with 9 bases between. CDR3 region: CASSEALRGETQYF. In DNA form, the CDR3 reads TGTGCCAGCAGTGAAGCGCTTCGGGGAGAGACCCAGTACTTC.

The table lists this clone with a count of one. Within the sample, other DNA sequences also encode this same CDR3. The rearrangement links TRBV7-9 to TRBJ2-7; 8 bases align to TRBD1. Germline V CDR1 and CDR2: SEHNR, FQNEAQ (reference sequence). CDR3 size: 14 residues. V trimming: 4 bases; J trimming: 2 bases; junction bases outside the gene matches: 4. CDR3 nucleotide sequence: TGTGCCAGCAGCTCTGGACAGGGTCCCTACGAGCAGTACTTC. Protein sequence: CASSSGQGPYEQYF.